This T cell receptor beta chain was obtained from a study of control samples from healthy donors and cancer patients. Profiling relied on immunoSEQ multiplex PCR, and the TCRdb table lists in-frame clones only, not all of them. Here the sample spans 80,000 to 100,000 clones, 88% being singletons. Trimming removed 1 base from V and 5 bases from J, with 14 bases in between. The V gene's germline CDR1 is MNHNS and CDR2 SASEGT. The CDR3 length is 15 residues. V and J are TRBV6-1 and TRBJ1-1; D uncertain. The sequence was obtained from a man aged 25-45 years in good health. What was sequenced was blood. CDR3 sequence reads: CASSEVAVPRTEAFF. Written as DNA, the CDR3 is TGTGCCAGCAGTGAAGTAGCGGTACCGAGAACTGAAGCTTTCTTT.